These 32 T cell receptor beta chains share one sample of origin, sequenced in a study of T cell repertoires in cytomegalovirus infection. Antigen specificity for these receptors is unknown. TCRdb re-called the reads with MiXCR, one entry per CDR3 protein. Among approximately 730,000 distinct CDR3 sequences listed, 29% were seen once. The source was cultured CD8+ T cells from PBMCs, collected from culture after CMV antigen stimulation. These receptors came from a human donor in good health (CMV status not recorded). Some clones in this sample may be carry-over from other donors' samples.

The chain links TRBV3-1 to TRBJ1-5; D uncertain. Germline-derived CDR1 and CDR2 are LGHDT and YNNKEL (reference sequence). The CDR3 has 12 amino acids. In nucleotides, the CDR3 is TGTGCGAGTGGGGAGGGCAATCAGCCCCAGCATTTT. It is translated as CASGEGNQPQHF. The complete variable domain, with remaining parts taken from reference TRBV3-1 and TRBJ1-5, reads DTAVSQTPKYLVTQMGNDKSIKCEQNLGHDTMYWYKQDSKKFLKIMFSYNNKELIINETVPNRFSPKSPDKAHLNLHINSLELGDSAVYFCASGEGNQPQHFGDGTRLSIL.

The sample holds a few counts of this clonotype. The V gene is TRBV7-6, the J gene TRBJ2-7, with 7 bases fitting TRBD2. CDR1 SGHVS and CDR2 FNYEAQ come from the germline V gene. The trim removed 5 bases at V and 2 bases at J, leaving 12 bases unmatched. The CDR3 extends over 16 amino acids. CDR3 coding DNA: TGTGCCAGCAGCACCCAGCGGGATCCCAACCCCTACGAGCAGTACTTC. Its protein product is CASSTQRDPNPYEQYF.

This clonotype was counted a few times. The chain uses TRBV4-2 and TRBJ1-2; 10 bases are a match to TRBD1. Per the germline V gene, CDR1 is LGHNA and CDR2 is YNFKEQ. This CDR3 is 16 amino acids long. Trimming cost V 0 bases and J 2 bases; bases outside gene matches: 3. This CDR3 reads CASSQETGGANYGYTF. The CDR3 DNA reads TGTGCCAGCAGCCAAGAGACAGGGGGCGCCAACTATGGCTACACCTTC.

This clonotype was seen a handful of times. This rearrangement joins TRBV2 to TRBJ2-7, with D tentatively TRBD1 (6 bases). The CDR3 totals 15 residues. The germline CDR1 and CDR2 sequences are SNHLY and FYNNEI. V was cut by 1 base and J by 0 bases, with 10 bases left in between. CDR3 nucleotides: TGTGCCAGCAGTGAAGGACAGGTAGGCTCCTACGAGCAGTACTTC. Its protein is CASSEGQVGSYEQYF.

The chain has TRBV12-3 or TRBV12-4 and TRBJ2-1; 11 positions agree with TRBD2. The CDR3 covers 18 residues. Trimming at V came to 3 bases and at J to 6 bases, leaving 13 bases not matched to a gene. The CDR3 loop reads CASSFSLASGGPPNEQFF. DNA for the CDR3: TGTGCCAGCAGTTTCTCGCTCGCTAGCGGGGGGCCTCCCAATGAGCAGTTCTTC.

This clonotype has ten or more counts. V is TRBV7-8 and J is TRBJ2-3; 8 bases match TRBD1. This CDR3 is 16 amino acids long. V shed 3 bases, J shed 6 bases, and the junction held 11 bases outside the gene matches. Germline assignment: CDR1 SGHVS and CDR2 FQNEAQ. The CDR3 nucleotides read TGTGCCAGCAGCTTCCCGGGGACAGGCGCCGCGGATACGCAGTATTTT. Residues: CASSFPGTGAADTQYF.

This chain joins TRBV12-3 or TRBV12-4 and TRBJ1-2, with 8 bases matching TRBD1. Losses at the gene ends were 2 bases for V and 5 bases for J; bases not matched to a gene: 10. There are 16 residues in the CDR3. The CDR3 DNA follows: TGTGCCAGCAGTTTATATTTGGACAGGGAAGGGTATGGCTACACCTTC. Protein sequence: CASSLYLDREGYGYTF.

This clonotype was counted between two and nine times. This chain uses TRBV2 with TRBJ2-1; weak D call: TRBD2 (6 bases). The CDR3 sequence is 13 residues long. The germline V gene encodes CDR1 SNHLY and CDR2 FYNNEI. The V and J ends lost 8 bases and 8 bases respectively, with 16 bases between them. The CDR3 nucleotides are TGTGCCAGCGAGGGAGGTGTATGGGATGAGCAGTTCTTC. This sequence encodes CASEGGVWDEQFF.

Details on this clonotype: A much larger clone differs from this one at a single base, so this may be a read error. V is TRBV7-8 and J is TRBJ2-3; 7 bases fit TRBD2. CDR3 size: 16 residues. In germline, CDR1 is SGHVS, CDR2 FQNEAQ. The chain's CDR3 is CASSTTSTVTMDTQCF. CDR3 sequence (DNA): TGTGCCAGCAGCACGACTAGCACTGTTACAATGGATACGCAGTGTTTT.

This clonotype appeared a few times. This chain links TRBV7-9 with TRBJ2-7, with a possible D match to TRBD1 (5 bases). The CDR3 sequence is 14 residues long. Germline-derived CDR1 and CDR2 are SEHNR and FQNEAQ (reference sequence). Trimming cost V 5 bases and J 7 bases, with 18 bases left between them. As DNA, the CDR3 is TGTGCCAGCAGCCCGACAGAGTACCGACGGGAGCAGTACGTC. It translates to CASSPTEYRREQYV.

The gene calls are TRBV12-3 or TRBV12-4 and TRBJ2-1, with D hard to call. The length of the CDR3 is 15 residues. Trimming left V 7 bases short and J 0 bases short, with 13 bases between. The CDR3: CASTNPQSSYNEQFF. CDR3 in DNA: TGTGCCAGCACTAACCCTCAGAGCTCCTACAATGAGCAGTTCTTC.

The chain carries TRBV13 and TRBJ2-1; D may be TRBD1 or TRBD2 (5 bases each). This CDR3 contains 15 residues. V dropped 4 bases and J dropped 4 bases, with 14 bases sitting between them. Germline CDR1 PRHDT, CDR2 FYEKMQ (reference sequence). The CDR3 bases are TGTGCCAGCAGCTCATCGGGACGCCTTTACAATGAGCAGTTCTTC. Protein: CASSSSGRLYNEQFF.

A few counts support this clonotype. The chain uses TRBV6-5 and TRBJ1-1, with D possibly being TRBD1 (5 bases). The CDR3 consists of 12 residues. The germline V and J ends were trimmed by 10 bases and 1 base, with 10 bases remaining between them. Germline V CDR1 and CDR2: MNHEY, SVGAGI. This CDR3 reads CATSQGNTEAFF. The CDR3 DNA reads TGTGCCACCTCGCAGGGGAACACTGAAGCTTTCTTT.

This clonotype was seen ten or more times. This CDR3 is CASSVRLAGESNEQFF. For the CDR3, the DNA is TGTGCCAGCAGCGTGAGACTAGCGGGGGAGAGCAATGAGCAGTTCTTC. V usage is TRBV7-2 and J usage is TRBJ2-1, with 12 positions matching TRBD2. CDR3 length equals 16 residues. Germline assignment: CDR1 SGHTA and CDR2 FQGNSA. V lost 5 bases, J lost 6 bases, and 8 bases stayed unmatched.

This clonotype was counted a few times. The gene calls are TRBV7-8 and TRBJ2-1, with 12 positions matching TRBD2. Germline loops: CDR1 SGHVS, CDR2 FQNEAQ. This CDR3 spans 17 amino acids. With 4 bases clipped from V and 2 bases from J, the junction kept 6 bases outside the gene matches. The CDR3 region has the DNA TGTGCCAGCAGCTCAACTAGCGGGGGGCCTCCCTACAATGAGCAGTTCTTC. It yields the protein CASSSTSGGPPYNEQFF.

The genes are TRBV7-4 and TRBJ1-4, with a tentative D call TRBD1 (6 bases). This CDR3 region has 15 residues. Trimming shortened V by 3 bases and J by 6 bases, and 14 bases separated the two germline ends. Germline-derived CDR1 and CDR2 are SGHVT and SQSDAQ. This chain's CDR3 is CASSFGQRGDEKLFF. Written as DNA, the CDR3 is TGTGCCAGCAGCTTCGGACAGAGGGGAGATGAAAAACTGTTTTTT.

This clonotype has more than one count but fewer than ten. The V gene is TRBV19, the J gene TRBJ1-1; D ambiguous. The germline CDR1 and CDR2 sequences are LNHDA and SQIVND (reference sequence). The V and J ends lost 2 bases and 0 bases respectively, with 4 bases between them. The CDR3 is made up of 13 amino acids. The CDR3 reads CASSISMNTEAFF. The CDR3 DNA follows: TGTGCCAGTAGTATATCAATGAACACTGAAGCTTTCTTT.

In nucleotides, the CDR3 is TGTGCCATCAGTGAAGTAAGCGGGGGATATTTCTACGAGCAGTACGTC. Translating gives CAISEVSGGYFYEQYV. This chain joins TRBV10-3 and TRBJ2-7; TRBD2 aligns across 8 bases. Losses at the gene ends were 3 bases for V and 3 bases for J; bases not matched to a gene: 10. Germline CDR1 ENHRY, CDR2 SYGVKD. There are 16 residues in the CDR3.

The chain links TRBV20-1 to TRBJ2-5; D might be TRBD1 or TRBD2, each matching 6 bases. The CDR3 is 16 amino acids. The germline V gene encodes CDR1 DFQATT and CDR2 SNEGSKA (reference sequence). V gave up 0 bases and J gave up 2 bases, with 16 bases separating them. The CDR3 is CSARDLEGGRQETQYF. CDR3 DNA sequence: TGCAGTGCTAGAGATCTAGAGGGGGGCCGACAAGAGACCCAGTACTTC.

This clonotype has only a few counts. The chain combines TRBV15 with TRBJ1-5; D gene unclear. The CDR3 is 12 amino acids. Germline assignment: CDR1 LNHNV and CDR2 YYDKDF (reference sequence). The V end was cut by 4 bases, the J end by 9 bases, with 10 bases between. The CDR3 spells CATSTEVGPQHF. CDR3 DNA sequence: TGTGCCACCAGCACAGAGGTGGGGCCCCAGCATTTT. The variable domain in full, completed from reference TRBV15 and TRBJ1-5, reads DAMVIQNPRYQVTQFGKPVTLSCSQTLNHNVMYWYQQKSSQAPKLLFHYYDKDFNNEADTPDNFQSRRPNTSFCFLDIRSPGLGDTAMYLCATSTEVGPQHFGDGTRLSIL.

This clonotype showed up just a few times. The chain employs TRBV28 and TRBJ1-2, with D hard to call. Trimming took off 1 base at V and 2 bases at J, with 8 bases between the two ends. Germline lookup yields CDR1 MDHEN and CDR2 SYDVKM. The CDR3 is 14 amino acids. CDR3 sequence reads: CASSLYSRNYGYTF. CDR3 in DNA: TGTGCCAGCAGTTTATATTCCAGAAACTATGGCTACACCTTC.

V is TRBV12-3 or TRBV12-4 and J is TRBJ2-1; TRBD2 agrees at 9 bases. The junction had 12 bases not matched to a gene; V was cut back by 5 bases and J by 4 bases. CDR3 length: 17 residues. CDR3 sequence: CASSPRLSGGGYNEQFF. CDR3 nucleotides: TGTGCCAGCAGTCCGAGGCTTAGCGGGGGAGGGTACAATGAGCAGTTCTTC.

The chain joins TRBV11-3 to TRBJ1-1, with TRBD1 as a possible D gene (5 bases). V lost 0 bases to trimming and J lost 5 bases, with 13 bases between them. The CDR3 loop spans 15 amino acids. Germline V gives CDR1 SGHNT, CDR2 YENEEA. The CDR3 region is CASSLDVGEGTEAFF. The DNA of the CDR3 is TGTGCCAGCAGCTTAGATGTGGGGGAAGGGACTGAAGCTTTCTTT.

This clonotype was recorded at least ten times. The genes are TRBV7-6 and TRBJ1-4; perhaps TRBD1 as D (6 bases). The CDR3 has 15 amino acids. V lost 5 bases to trimming and J lost 8 bases, with 18 bases between them. Germline CDR1 is SGHVS and CDR2 is FNYEAQ. CDR3 sequence: CASSLYGGTGEKLFF. CDR3 in DNA: TGTGCCAGCAGCCTCTACGGGGGCACAGGAGAAAAACTGTTTTTT. The full variable domain, with the rest looked up from reference TRBV7-6 and TRBJ1-4, is GAGVSQSPRYKVTKRGQDVALRCDPISGHVSLYWYRQALGQGPEFLTYFNYEAQQDKSGLPNDRFSAERPEGSISTLTIQRTEQRDSAMYRCASSLYGGTGEKLFFGSGTQLSVL.

Only a few counts were recorded for this clonotype. The gene calls are TRBV19 and TRBJ1-4, with a weak D call TRBD1 (6 bases). This CDR3 region has 15 residues. Germline values: CDR1 LNHDA, CDR2 SQIVND (reference sequence). The ends were cut back, 8 bases at V and 3 bases at J, with 16 bases in the middle. The CDR3 nucleotides are TGTGCCAGTGCCCCCCCGGGGGCGGCTAATGAAAAACTGTTTTTT. Amino acids: CASAPPGAANEKLFF.

Note on this clonotype: Since a much larger clone is just one base distant, this may be a read error. The chain couples TRBV6-5 to TRBJ1-2, with D unresolved. V lost 5 bases, J lost 9 bases, and 16 bases lay in between. Germline CDR1 MNHEY, CDR2 SVGAGI. The CDR3 contains 13 residues. In nucleotides, the CDR3 is TGTGCCAGCAGTCTTTCCGACACTGGAAGCTACACCTTC. It encodes CASSLSDTGSYTF.

This clonotype has a handful of counts. The CDR3 sequence is CATSRPAGYDADTQYF. DNA for the CDR3: TGTGCCACCAGCAGACCAGCGGGGTACGATGCAGATACGCAGTATTTT. The chain has TRBV15 and TRBJ2-3; 7 bases line up with TRBD2. The CDR3 is made up of 16 amino acids. V shed 2 bases, J shed 4 bases, and the junction held 9 bases outside the gene matches. The germline V gene has CDR1 LNHNV and CDR2 YYDKDF (reference sequence).

The V call is TRBV5-4, the J call TRBJ2-5, with 10 bases fitting TRBD2. CDR1 is SGHNT, CDR2 YYREEE, per germline (reference sequence). Trimming removed 2 bases from V and 1 base from J; junction bases left unmatched: 5. The CDR3 sequence is 16 residues long. The CDR3 nucleotides are TGTGCCAGCAGCTTTAAGCTAGCGGGGGCCCAAGAGACCCAGTACTTC. This codes for CASSFKLAGAQETQYF.

The chain combines TRBV7-6 with TRBJ2-7; TRBD1 matches 9 bases. The V segment lost 5 bases and the J segment 6 bases; nucleotides outside the gene matches: 11. The CDR3 is 15 amino acids. Germline assignment: CDR1 SGHVS and CDR2 FNYEAQ. CDR3 nucleotide sequence: TGTGCCAGCAGCCCACCGGGACAGGGATCGGCCGAGCAGTACTTC. Translation: CASSPPGQGSAEQYF.

The rearrangement joins TRBV6-2 or TRBV6-3 to TRBJ2-1; 14 bases agree with TRBD2. This CDR3 is built from 18 residues. Germline V gene data show CDR1 as MNHEY and CDR2 as SVGEGT. With 2 bases clipped from V and 3 bases from J, the junction kept 6 bases outside the gene matches. The CDR3 DNA is TGTGCCAGCAGTTACCAGACTAGCGGGGGGGACCGCTACAATGAGCAGTTCTTC. Residues: CASSYQTSGGDRYNEQFF.

The chain is built from TRBV4-2 and TRBJ1-4; 7 nucleotides align to TRBD1. The V gene's germline CDR1 is LGHNA and CDR2 YNFKEQ. The junction had 13 bases not matched to a gene; V was cut back by 3 bases and J by 0 bases. CDR3 length: 19 residues. The CDR3 loop is CASSQLGTASPATNEKLFF. As DNA, the CDR3 is TGTGCCAGCAGCCAGCTGGGGACAGCGAGTCCCGCAACTAATGAAAAACTGTTTTTT.

This clonotype has just a few counts. The chain has TRBV24-1 and TRBJ2-3, with D uncertain. Germline V lookup: CDR1 KGHDR, CDR2 SFDVKD. The CDR3 loop spans 15 amino acids. Trimming removed 5 bases from V and 4 bases from J, with 15 bases in between. In DNA form, the CDR3 reads TGTGCCACCAGTGTGGGCGTTTACCCCGCAGATACGCAGTATTTT. Amino acids: CATSVGVYPADTQYF.